These 9 T cell receptor beta chains share one sample of origin, sequenced in a study of cytomegalovirus exposure and HLA in healthy donors. Both 60 Vbeta primers and 13 Jbeta primers went into the PCR. Sequencing used immunoSEQ multiplex PCR; TCRdb keeps in-frame clones, though not all of them. This table lists about 79,000 clones. The sample consisted of PBMCs. These receptor sequences come from a man under 40 in good health and CMV-seronegative.

V and J are TRBV5-1 and TRBJ2-7; 9 nucleotides match TRBD1. Germline trimming cut 3 bases from V and 3 bases from J; bases unmatched to any gene: 7. The CDR3 runs to 15 residues. The V gene's germline CDR1 is SGHRS and CDR2 YFSETQ. The CDR3 DNA follows: TGCGCCAGCAGCTCACCGGGACAGGGAGTCTACGAGCAGTACTTC. It specifies CASSSPGQGVYEQYF. The variable domain in full, completed from reference TRBV5-1 and TRBJ2-7, reads KAGVTQTPRYLIKTRGQQVTLSCSPISGHRSVSWYQQTPGQGLQFLFEYFSETQRNKGNFPGRFSGRQFSNSRSEMNVSTLELGDSALYLCASSSPGQGVYEQYFGPGTRLTVT.

The J gene is TRBJ1-2, the V gene TRBV7-2; D is possibly TRBD1 (5 bases). CDR3 length: 13 amino acids. V dropped 0 bases and J dropped 8 bases, with 10 bases sitting between them. Germline assignment: CDR1 SGHTA and CDR2 FQGNSA. The DNA of the CDR3 is TGTGCCAGCAGCTTAGCAGGGGATGGCGGCTACACCTTC. It specifies CASSLAGDGGYTF.

The V call is TRBV4-2, the J call TRBJ2-3; a possible D gene is TRBD1 (6 bases). CDR1 and CDR2 from the germline V gene are LGHNA and YNFKEQ. V lost 1 base, J lost 0 bases, and 8 bases lay in between. The CDR3 covers 15 residues. The CDR3 loop is CASSQGGTSTDTQYF. CDR3 bases: TGTGCCAGCAGCCAAGGGGGGACAAGCACAGATACGCAGTATTTT.

The chain recombines TRBV15 with TRBJ2-7, with 10 nucleotides matching TRBD1. The CDR3 extends over 15 amino acids. The germline V gene has CDR1 LNHNV and CDR2 YYDKDF (reference sequence). V lost 5 bases, J lost 1 base, and 5 bases stayed unmatched. CDR3 sequence reads: CATSEGTGVSYEQYF. As DNA, the CDR3 is TGTGCCACCAGCGAAGGGACAGGGGTTTCCTACGAGCAGTACTTC. The whole variable domain, remainder taken from reference TRBV15 and TRBJ2-7, is DAMVIQNPRYQVTQFGKPVTLSCSQTLNHNVMYWYQQKSSQAPKLLFHYYDKDFNNEADTPDNFQSRRPNTSFCFLDIRSPGLGDTAMYLCATSEGTGVSYEQYFGPGTRLTVT.

J is TRBJ2-3 and V is TRBV13; 13 nucleotides align to TRBD2. Germline V lookup: CDR1 PRHDT, CDR2 FYEKMQ (reference sequence). The CDR3 extends over 16 amino acids. The V gene end was trimmed by 6 bases and the J gene end by 6 bases; junction bases not matched to a gene: 9. The chain's CDR3 is CASRAGLAGPRDTQYF. As DNA, the CDR3 is TGTGCCAGCAGGGCGGGACTAGCGGGGCCGAGGGATACGCAGTATTTT.

CDR3 residues: CASSQPRALGNGYTF. The DNA of the CDR3 is TGCGCCAGCAGCCAACCCAGGGCCTTAGGGAATGGCTACACCTTC. V is TRBV4-1 and J is TRBJ1-2; D may be TRBD1 (5 bases). The CDR3 runs 15 residues. V gave up 2 bases and J gave up 6 bases, with 16 bases separating them. The germline CDR1 and CDR2 sequences are MGHRA and YSYEKL.

The rearrangement links TRBV5-1 to TRBJ2-7; D unresolved. The CDR3 runs to 12 residues. The germline gives CDR1 SGHRS, CDR2 YFSETQ. Trimming removed 5 bases from V and 1 base from J, with 7 bases in between. The CDR3 sequence: CASRTDSYEQYF. The CDR3 DNA follows: TGCGCCAGCAGAACAGATTCCTACGAGCAGTACTTC.

The rearrangement uses TRBV7-9 and TRBJ2-3; 12 nucleotides agree with TRBD2. J was trimmed by 2 bases and V by 2 bases; bases with no gene match: 5. The germline gives CDR1 SEHNR, CDR2 FQNEAQ (reference sequence). CDR3 length: 17 amino acids. The CDR3 coding sequence is TGTGCCAGCAGCTTAATCCTAGCGGGAGGGTACACAGATACGCAGTATTTT. The encoded protein is CASSLILAGGYTDTQYF.

The chain links TRBV15 to TRBJ2-3; TRBD2 agrees at 7 bases. The V gene end was trimmed by 9 bases and the J gene end by 2 bases; junction bases not matched to a gene: 14. The germline V gene has CDR1 LNHNV and CDR2 YYDKDF (reference sequence). The CDR3 loop spans 16 amino acids. Here the CDR3 DNA reads TGTGCCACGAAAGGAGGACTAGGGTACTACACAGATACGCAGTATTTT. Residues: CATKGGLGYYTDTQYF.